This T cell receptor (beta chain) is drawn from a study of blood T cell repertoires in COVID-19. The overall study: The origin of the acute and convalescent COVID-19 samples was the United States, Italy and Spain. T cells, B-cell-depleted T cells, or PBMCs provided the cDNA or gDNA that served as material.

This CDR3 has 16 residues. Trimming took off 10 bases at V and 0 bases at J, with 19 bases between the two ends. Germline assignment: CDR1 LNHDA and CDR2 SQIVND (reference sequence). Some clones are missing from TCRdb's copy, which holds only in-frame ones; the method was immunoSEQ multiplex PCR. The sample consists of approximately 85,000 clones, 86% of them appearing once. The sample taken for sequencing was peripheral blood. This chain uses TRBV19 with TRBJ1-5; maybe TRBD1 (6 bases). The source is a man in his forties or fifties with active or convalescent COVID-19. CDR3: CATHTNREFSNQPQHF. DNA of the CDR3: TGTGCCACCCACACGAACAGGGAATTTAGCAATCAGCCCCAGCATTTT. The whole variable domain, filled in from reference TRBV19 and TRBJ1-5, reads DGGITQSPKYLFRKEGQNVTLSCEQNLNHDAMYWYRQDPGQGLRLIYYSQIVNDFQKGDIAEGYSVSREKKESFPLTVTSAQKNPTAFYLCATHTNREFSNQPQHFGDGTRLSIL.